The 16 T cell receptor beta chains reported below all come from one sample, sequenced in a study of cytomegalovirus exposure and HLA in healthy donors. The PCR used 60 Vbeta and 13 Jbeta primers. Profiled with immunoSEQ multiplex PCR; TCRdb holds only in-frame clones, not every one. This sample has under 150,000 clones; about 76% occur once, and the top ten carry 3% to 4%. Sequenced input: PBMCs. All receptors come from a woman in her twenties or thirties in good health and CMV-seronegative.

The chain carries TRBV6-5 and TRBJ2-7; D call uncertain. Looked up from germline, CDR1 is MNHEY and CDR2 is SVGAGI. V shed 5 bases and J shed 2 bases, with 13 bases lying between them. The CDR3 consists of 14 residues. The chain's CDR3 is CASSPRSRAYEQYF. The CDR3 DNA follows: TGTGCCAGCAGTCCCCGGTCGAGAGCCTACGAGCAGTACTTC.

This chain connects TRBV19 to TRBJ1-2; TRBD1 is a possible D gene (5 bases). CDR3 size: 12 residues. V was pared by 4 bases and J by 8 bases, with 11 bases between. The germline V gene encodes CDR1 LNHDA and CDR2 SQIVND (reference sequence). The CDR3 here is CASSTRQPGYTF. In nucleotides, the CDR3 is TGTGCCAGTAGTACCAGACAGCCCGGCTACACCTTC.

The chain recombines TRBV27 with TRBJ2-7; TRBD1 matches at 12 bases. Germline V lookup: CDR1 MNHEY, CDR2 SMNVEV (reference sequence). This CDR3 is built from 17 residues. Losses at the gene ends were 2 bases for V and 3 bases for J; bases not matched to a gene: 8. CDR3 sequence: CASSLVGTGGADYEQYF. Written as DNA, the CDR3 is TGTGCCAGCAGTTTAGTCGGGACAGGGGGCGCAGACTACGAGCAGTACTTC.

There are a few counts of this clone. This chain connects TRBV2 to TRBJ2-7; 9 nucleotides agree with TRBD2. The CDR3 sequence is 16 residues long. Trimming at V came to 3 bases and at J to 5 bases, leaving 11 bases not matched to a gene. Germline CDR1 is SNHLY and CDR2 is FYNNEI. CDR3 in amino acids: CASSEVSLAGFDEQYF. As DNA, the CDR3 is TGTGCCAGCAGTGAGGTGTCGCTAGCGGGATTCGACGAGCAGTACTTC.

This chain uses TRBV18 with TRBJ2-1; 7 bases line up with TRBD1. The CDR3 loop spans 14 amino acids. Germline CDR1 is KGHSH and CDR2 is LQKENI. Trimming took 3 bases from V and 5 from J; bases not matched to a gene: 4. CDR3 nucleotides: TGTGCCAGCTCACCCGGGACAGAGCACAATGAGCAGTTCTTC. It translates to CASSPGTEHNEQFF.

Here the CDR3 reads CASSFNGQGSGNTIYF. As DNA, the CDR3 is TGTGCCAGCAGCTTTAATGGACAGGGCTCTGGAAACACCATATATTTT. The J gene is TRBJ1-3, the V gene TRBV11-2; 8 nucleotides line up with TRBD1. There are 16 residues in the CDR3. Germline CDR1 reads SGHAT; CDR2 reads FQNNGV. After removal of 3 bases from V and 0 bases from J, the junction contained 4 bases not matched to a gene.

The rearrangement links TRBV7-6 to TRBJ2-1; D gene uncertain. From germline, CDR1 is SGHVS and CDR2 FNYEAQ. This CDR3 comprises 14 residues. The V end lost 4 bases, the J end lost 0 bases, and 7 bases lay between the germline ends. As DNA, the CDR3 is TGTGCCAGCAGCTCAAGTAGCTCCTACAATGAGCAGTTCTTC. Protein product: CASSSSSSYNEQFF.

This clone was recorded a few times. V is TRBV6-5 and J is TRBJ2-2; 8 nucleotides align to TRBD1. The CDR3 has 15 amino acids. Germline V gene lookup returns CDR1 MNHEY and CDR2 SVGAGI. V trimming: 6 bases; J trimming: 5 bases; junction bases outside the gene matches: 8. CDR3 sequence (DNA): TGTGCCAGCAGGCGGGTCCAGGGGGCGACCGGGGAGCTGTTTTTT. Its translation is CASRRVQGATGELFF.

The V and J genes are TRBV19 and TRBJ2-3; 7 bases are a match to TRBD2. The length of the CDR3 is 14 residues. J was trimmed by 0 bases and V by 8 bases; bases with no gene match: 5. Germline V CDR1 and CDR2: LNHDA, SQIVND (reference sequence). Here the CDR3 reads CASAPGGSTDTQYF. The CDR3 DNA reads as TGTGCCAGTGCCCCGGGAGGCAGCACAGATACGCAGTATTTT. Drawing the rest from reference TRBV19 and TRBJ2-3, the complete variable domain is DGGITQSPKYLFRKEGQNVTLSCEQNLNHDAMYWYRQDPGQGLRLIYYSQIVNDFQKGDIAEGYSVSREKKESFPLTVTSAQKNPTAFYLCASAPGGSTDTQYFGPGTRLTVL.

The J gene is TRBJ2-7, the V gene TRBV9, with no clear D. Trimming shortened V by 1 base and J by 2 bases, and 13 bases separated the two germline ends. Germline CDR1 is SGDLS and CDR2 is YYNGEE. CDR3 length equals 15 residues. CDR3 sequence: CASSVSLGTTYEQYF. The CDR3 coding sequence is TGTGCCAGCAGCGTAAGTCTTGGCACGACCTACGAGCAGTACTTC. Full variable domain (outside the CDR3, taken from reference TRBV9 and TRBJ2-7): DSGVTQTPKHLITATGQRVTLRCSPRSGDLSVYWYQQSLDQGLQFLIQYYNGEERAKGNILERFSAQQFPDLHSELNLSSLELGDSALYFCASSVSLGTTYEQYFGPGTRLTVT.

The chain carries TRBV4-3 and TRBJ2-5; 11 bases line up with TRBD1. Germline values: CDR1 LGHNA, CDR2 YSLEER. This CDR3 is 16 amino acids long. The V gene end was trimmed by 0 bases and the J gene end by 5 bases; junction bases not matched to a gene: 5. CDR3 sequence (DNA): TGCGCCAGCAGCCAAGATCGACGGACAGGGGGCGAGACCCAGTACTTC. It yields the protein CASSQDRRTGGETQYF.

This chain connects TRBV5-1 to TRBJ2-7, with 8 positions matching TRBD1. Per the germline V gene, CDR1 is SGHRS and CDR2 is YFSETQ. There are 14 residues in the CDR3. Losses at the gene ends were 2 bases for V and 6 bases for J; bases not matched to a gene: 7. The CDR3 is CASSFTGGRFEQYF. The CDR3 DNA sequence: TGCGCCAGCAGCTTCACAGGGGGGCGGTTCGAGCAGTACTTC.

The chain links TRBV30 to TRBJ2-5; TRBD2 matches 16 bases. V dropped 0 bases and J dropped 2; count of bases not matched to a gene: 21. CDR3 size: 23 residues. Germline-derived CDR1 and CDR2 are GTSNPN and SVGIG (reference sequence). CDR3 sequence reads: CAWSVLQATGTSGRVVFQETQYF. For the CDR3, the DNA is TGTGCCTGGAGTGTACTTCAAGCAACCGGGACTAGCGGGAGGGTCGTATTTCAAGAGACCCAGTACTTC.

This clone occurred a few times. J is TRBJ2-6 and V is TRBV19, with D perhaps TRBD1 (6 bases). The V gene lost 4 bases and the J gene lost 0 bases, with 19 bases spanning the gap. Germline CDR1 reads LNHDA; CDR2 reads SQIVND (reference sequence). The CDR3 is 19 amino acids. The CDR3 nucleotides read TGTGCCAGTAGTACTTCCCACAGGGTAACACGCTCTGGGGCCAACGTCCTGACTTTC. Protein: CASSTSHRVTRSGANVLTF.

This clone was counted a few times. V gene TRBV5-1 combines with J gene TRBJ2-7, with TRBD1 identical over 7 bases. This CDR3 region has 17 residues. V trimming: 6 bases; J trimming: 3 bases; junction bases outside the gene matches: 18. CDR1 and CDR2 from the germline V gene are SGHRS and YFSETQ. CDR3 coding DNA: TGCGCCAGCACCGCTAACATTCCCGGGACAGATATCTACGAGCAGTACTTC. As protein: CASTANIPGTDIYEQYF.

The CDR3 is CASRPTSINQPQHF. CDR3 DNA: TGTGCCAGCAGACCCACCTCTATAAATCAGCCCCAGCATTTT. The chain combines TRBV27 with TRBJ1-5, with unresolved D. The germline V gene encodes CDR1 MNHEY and CDR2 SMNVEV (reference sequence). V lost 6 bases and J lost 4, with 13 bases in between. The CDR3 spans 14 residues.